This is a list of T cell receptor beta chains from one sample in a study of blood T cells in healthy people across ages. TCRdb recomputed calls from the 5' RACE reads with MiXCR, one row per CDR3 protein. Here the sample spans fewer than 1,200,000 distinct CDR3 sequences, approximately 26% being singletons. The same data also went into a second study, on T cells of mothers and their children.

The sample was blood. These receptors were obtained from a girl aged 2-10 years in good health. Each CDR3 is given with its conserved first and last residue. The order of the fields is clone size, V gene, D gene, J gene, CDR3 protein, CDR3 DNA. D genes are given only for firm matches. The size of a clone is reported for some rows only, either as once, few or many, or as a class for expanded clones.

abundance: NA; v_gene: TRBV5-1; d_gene: NA; j_gene: TRBJ2-5; CDR3aa: CASSLALRETQYF; CDR3nt: TGCGCCAGCAGCTTGGCCCTGAGAGAGACCCAGTACTTC
abundance: NA; v_gene: TRBV28; d_gene: NA; j_gene: TRBJ2-7; CDR3aa: CASSLRTNPYEQYF; CDR3nt: TGTGCCAGCAGTTTACGAACAAACCCCTACGAGCAGTACTTC
abundance: few; v_gene: TRBV18; d_gene: NA; j_gene: TRBJ2-6; CDR3aa: CASSPPAGANVLTF; CDR3nt: TGTGCCAGCTCACCACCAGCTGGGGCCAACGTCCTGACTTTC
abundance: NA; v_gene: TRBV3-1; d_gene: NA; j_gene: TRBJ2-7; CDR3aa: CASSQVRGSEQYF; CDR3nt: TGTGCCAGCAGCCAAGTAAGGGGGAGCGAGCAGTACTTC
abundance: NA; v_gene: TRBV12-3/TRBV12-4; d_gene: NA; j_gene: TRBJ1-4; CDR3aa: CASSLGRSEKLFF; CDR3nt: TGTGCCAGCAGTTTAGGACGGAGCGAAAAACTGTTTTTT
abundance: NA; v_gene: TRBV6-4; d_gene: NA; j_gene: TRBJ1-2; CDR3aa: CASSDGERGYTF; CDR3nt: TGTGCCAGCAGTGACGGGGAACGGGGCTACACCTTC
abundance: NA; v_gene: TRBV7-2; d_gene: TRBD2; j_gene: TRBJ2-5; CDR3aa: CASSPIRLAAQETQYF; CDR3nt: TGTGCCAGCAGCCCCATACGACTAGCGGCACAAGAGACCCAGTACTTC
abundance: NA; v_gene: TRBV14; d_gene: NA; j_gene: TRBJ2-7; CDR3aa: CASSQSGTGKSYEQYF; CDR3nt: TGTGCCAGCAGCCAGTCCGGAACAGGGAAGTCCTACGAGCAGTACTTC
abundance: NA; v_gene: TRBV20-1; d_gene: NA; j_gene: TRBJ2-1; CDR3aa: CSAAASSYNEQFF; CDR3nt: TGCAGTGCTGCCGCTAGCTCCTACAATGAGCAGTTCTTC
abundance: NA; v_gene: TRBV12-3/TRBV12-4; d_gene: NA; j_gene: TRBJ2-5; CDR3aa: CASSFSMEDGYQETQYF; CDR3nt: TGTGCCAGCAGTTTTTCTATGGAGGACGGATACCAAGAGACCCAGTACTTC
abundance: NA; v_gene: TRBV7-3; d_gene: NA; j_gene: TRBJ2-5; CDR3aa: CASSLIGGADQTQYF; CDR3nt: TGTGCCAGCAGCTTAATTGGCGGGGCGGACCAGACCCAGTACTTC
abundance: NA; v_gene: TRBV3-1; d_gene: NA; j_gene: TRBJ2-1; CDR3aa: CASSQVTASSYNEQFF; CDR3nt: TGTGCCAGCAGCCAAGTGACGGCGAGCTCCTACAATGAGCAGTTCTTC
abundance: NA; v_gene: TRBV6-1; d_gene: TRBD1; j_gene: TRBJ1-5; CDR3aa: CASSEHGTAINQPQHF; CDR3nt: TGTGCCAGCAGTGAACACGGGACAGCAATCAATCAGCCCCAGCATTTT
abundance: few; v_gene: TRBV10-3; d_gene: NA; j_gene: TRBJ1-4; CDR3aa: CAISENRGEKLFF; CDR3nt: TGTGCCATCAGTGAAAATCGGGGTGAAAAACTGTTTTTT
abundance: NA; v_gene: TRBV12-3/TRBV12-4; d_gene: TRBD1; j_gene: TRBJ2-7; CDR3aa: CASSLGQLKEYF; CDR3nt: TGTGCCAGCAGTCTGGGACAGCTGAAGGAGTACTTC
abundance: NA; v_gene: TRBV10-3; d_gene: NA; j_gene: TRBJ2-7; CDR3aa: CAISETVSLSYEQYF; CDR3nt: TGTGCCATCAGTGAGACGGTCTCACTCTCCTACGAGCAGTACTTC
abundance: NA; v_gene: TRBV5-6; d_gene: NA; j_gene: TRBJ1-2; CDR3aa: CASSRSGNEWGANYGYTF; CDR3nt: TGTGCCAGCAGCCGATCCGGGAACGAGTGGGGGGCTAACTATGGCTACACCTTC
abundance: few; v_gene: TRBV7-3; d_gene: TRBD1; j_gene: TRBJ1-1; CDR3aa: CASSPGGTVGFEAFF; CDR3nt: TGTGCCAGCAGCCCAGGGGGGACAGTTGGTTTTGAAGCTTTCTTT
abundance: NA; v_gene: TRBV12-3/TRBV12-4; d_gene: NA; j_gene: TRBJ2-2; CDR3aa: CASTEVWGELFF; CDR3nt: TGTGCCAGCACAGAAGTGTGGGGGGAGCTGTTTTTT
abundance: NA; v_gene: TRBV13; d_gene: NA; j_gene: TRBJ2-4; CDR3aa: CASSLGGYLAKNIQYF; CDR3nt: TGTGCCAGCAGCTTAGGCGGGTACCTAGCCAAAAACATTCAGTACTTC
abundance: few; v_gene: TRBV29-1; d_gene: TRBD1; j_gene: TRBJ2-5; CDR3aa: CSVDWTGAETQYF; CDR3nt: TGCAGCGTTGATTGGACAGGGGCGGAGACCCAGTACTTC
abundance: few; v_gene: TRBV4-3; d_gene: NA; j_gene: TRBJ2-7; CDR3aa: CASSQDRQGREQYF; CDR3nt: TGCGCCAGCAGCCAAGATCGGCAGGGGAGGGAGCAGTACTTC
abundance: NA; v_gene: TRBV6-5; d_gene: TRBD1; j_gene: TRBJ2-7; CDR3aa: CASSLTGFGVEQYF; CDR3nt: TGTGCCAGCAGTTTGACAGGGTTTGGGGTCGAGCAGTACTTC
abundance: NA; v_gene: TRBV6-5; d_gene: NA; j_gene: TRBJ2-3; CDR3aa: CASSPGRTDTQYF; CDR3nt: TGTGCCAGCAGTCCGGGGCGGACAGATACGCAGTATTTT
abundance: NA; v_gene: TRBV27; d_gene: NA; j_gene: TRBJ2-7; CDR3aa: CASMSIVGSYEQYF; CDR3nt: TGTGCCAGCATGTCAATCGTCGGTTCCTACGAGCAGTACTTC
abundance: few; v_gene: TRBV29-1; d_gene: NA; j_gene: TRBJ1-2; CDR3aa: CSVRSGQSPYGYTF; CDR3nt: TGCAGCGTTCGTTCGGGGCAGAGCCCTTATGGCTACACCTTC
abundance: NA; v_gene: TRBV6-1; d_gene: NA; j_gene: TRBJ2-1; CDR3aa: CASSVLAVAYNEQFF; CDR3nt: TGTGCCAGCAGTGTCTTAGCGGTGGCCTACAATGAGCAGTTCTTC
abundance: few; v_gene: TRBV6-2/TRBV6-3; d_gene: NA; j_gene: TRBJ1-2; CDR3aa: CASSYTRPKTGTYGYTF; CDR3nt: TGTGCCAGCAGTTACACTAGACCTAAGACAGGAACCTATGGCTACACCTTC
abundance: few; v_gene: TRBV4-1; d_gene: TRBD1; j_gene: TRBJ1-4; CDR3aa: CASSQVGDRGQTNEKLFF; CDR3nt: TGCGCCAGCAGCCAAGTAGGAGACAGGGGGCAGACTAATGAAAAACTGTTTTTT
abundance: NA; v_gene: TRBV6-5; d_gene: NA; j_gene: TRBJ2-7; CDR3aa: CASSSTKGHSYEQYF; CDR3nt: TGTGCCAGCAGCTCTACAAAAGGGCATTCCTACGAGCAGTACTTC
abundance: NA; v_gene: TRBV7-9; d_gene: TRBD1; j_gene: TRBJ1-1; CDR3aa: CASSRDRGPAFF; CDR3nt: TGTGCCAGCAGCCGGGACAGGGGACCAGCTTTCTTT
abundance: few; v_gene: TRBV24-1; d_gene: TRBD1; j_gene: TRBJ1-2; CDR3aa: CATSGQGGGYTF; CDR3nt: TGTGCCACCAGTGGACAGGGAGGTGGCTACACCTTC
abundance: NA; v_gene: TRBV6-5; d_gene: TRBD1; j_gene: TRBJ1-1; CDR3aa: CASSYARTGTEAFF; CDR3nt: TGTGCCAGCAGTTACGCCCGGACAGGTACTGAAGCTTTCTTT
abundance: once; v_gene: TRBV7-2; d_gene: NA; j_gene: TRBJ2-7; CDR3aa: CASSLDGSVIWGQYF; CDR3nt: TGTGCCAGCAGCTTAGATGGCAGCGTCATCTGGGGGCAGTACTTC
abundance: few; v_gene: TRBV28; d_gene: NA; j_gene: TRBJ1-2; CDR3aa: CASSFGGATTVLSTF; CDR3nt: TGTGCCAGCAGTTTCGGTGGGGCGACGACAGTCTTATCCACCTTC
abundance: NA; v_gene: TRBV20-1; d_gene: NA; j_gene: TRBJ2-7; CDR3aa: CSARGTFSSYEQYF; CDR3nt: TGCAGTGCTAGGGGGACTTTTAGCTCCTACGAGCAGTACTTC
abundance: few; v_gene: TRBV21-1; d_gene: NA; j_gene: TRBJ2-3; CDR3aa: CASSELAGVTDTQYF; CDR3nt: TGTGCCAGCAGCGAACTAGCGGGAGTAACAGATACGCAGTATTTT
abundance: NA; v_gene: TRBV12-3/TRBV12-4; d_gene: NA; j_gene: TRBJ1-4; CDR3aa: CASSFSEAEKLFF; CDR3nt: TGTGCCAGCAGTTTCTCCGAGGCTGAAAAACTGTTTTTT
abundance: NA; v_gene: TRBV20-1; d_gene: NA; j_gene: TRBJ2-7; CDR3aa: CSAQRSSYEQYF; CDR3nt: TGCAGTGCTCAACGGAGCTCCTACGAGCAGTACTTC
abundance: few; v_gene: TRBV7-9; d_gene: NA; j_gene: TRBJ2-1; CDR3aa: CASRPQGSYNEQFF; CDR3nt: TGTGCCAGCAGGCCACAGGGCTCCTACAATGAGCAGTTCTTC
abundance: NA; v_gene: TRBV28; d_gene: TRBD1; j_gene: TRBJ2-7; CDR3aa: CASSSIRTGTTYEQYF; CDR3nt: TGTGCCAGCAGTTCGATAAGGACAGGGACCACCTACGAGCAGTACTTC
abundance: NA; v_gene: TRBV2; d_gene: NA; j_gene: TRBJ1-2; CDR3aa: CASKVGPYGYTF; CDR3nt: TGTGCCAGCAAAGTCGGTCCTTATGGCTACACCTTC
abundance: NA; v_gene: TRBV10-3; d_gene: NA; j_gene: TRBJ2-3; CDR3aa: CAISGREADTQYF; CDR3nt: TGTGCCATCTCCGGACGAGAGGCAGATACGCAGTATTTT
abundance: NA; v_gene: TRBV29-1; d_gene: NA; j_gene: TRBJ2-2; CDR3aa: CSVAEGANTGELFF; CDR3nt: TGCAGCGTTGCGGAGGGGGCGAACACCGGGGAGCTGTTTTTT
abundance: few; v_gene: TRBV7-3; d_gene: NA; j_gene: TRBJ2-7; CDR3aa: CASSSLKIPHGFIIPYEQYF; CDR3nt: TGTGCCAGCAGCTCCCTCAAAATACCGCATGGTTTCATTATTCCCTACGAGCAGTACTTC
abundance: NA; v_gene: TRBV6-6; d_gene: TRBD2; j_gene: TRBJ2-7; CDR3aa: CASSYSNPGTSGRDEQYF; CDR3nt: TGTGCCAGCAGTTACTCGAATCCCGGGACTAGCGGGAGAGACGAGCAGTACTTC
abundance: NA; v_gene: TRBV7-2; d_gene: NA; j_gene: TRBJ2-1; CDR3aa: CASSLEGLRTMFF; CDR3nt: TGTGCCAGCAGCCTAGAAGGACTGAGGACGATGTTCTTC
abundance: few; v_gene: TRBV7-6; d_gene: NA; j_gene: TRBJ2-5; CDR3aa: CASSFELRTQETQYF; CDR3nt: TGTGCCAGCAGCTTCGAGCTAAGGACCCAAGAGACCCAGTACTTC
abundance: NA; v_gene: TRBV20-1; d_gene: NA; j_gene: TRBJ2-1; CDR3aa: CSAIFSKPGTPYDEQFF; CDR3nt: TGCAGTGCTATCTTCTCCAAACCCGGGACCCCCTACGATGAGCAGTTCTTC
abundance: NA; v_gene: TRBV7-9; d_gene: NA; j_gene: TRBJ1-1; CDR3aa: CASSSWGEAFF; CDR3nt: TGTGCCAGCAGCTCCTGGGGGGAAGCTTTCTTT
abundance: few; v_gene: TRBV24-1; d_gene: NA; j_gene: TRBJ1-2; CDR3aa: CATSDFRSVYGYTF; CDR3nt: TGTGCCACCAGTGATTTCAGGAGCGTCTATGGCTACACCTTC
abundance: many; v_gene: TRBV5-1; d_gene: NA; j_gene: TRBJ2-7; CDR3aa: CASSSPGSPYEQYF; CDR3nt: TGCGCCAGCAGCTCTCCGGGGTCGCCCTACGAGCAGTACTTC
abundance: few; v_gene: TRBV29-1; d_gene: NA; j_gene: TRBJ2-7; CDR3aa: CSVQREPYEQYF; CDR3nt: TGCAGTGTTCAAAGAGAACCCTACGAGCAGTACTTC
abundance: NA; v_gene: TRBV11-2; d_gene: NA; j_gene: TRBJ2-5; CDR3aa: CASSFGTAGQETQYF; CDR3nt: TGTGCCAGCAGCTTTGGGACGGCGGGGCAAGAGACCCAGTACTTC
abundance: NA; v_gene: TRBV7-2; d_gene: TRBD1; j_gene: TRBJ2-5; CDR3aa: CASSRMSLGDRGETQYF; CDR3nt: TGTGCCAGCAGCCGCATGTCGTTAGGGGACAGGGGGGAGACCCAGTACTTC
abundance: NA; v_gene: TRBV7-9; d_gene: TRBD2; j_gene: TRBJ2-3; CDR3aa: CASSLIAGGLGDTQYF; CDR3nt: TGTGCCAGCAGCCTCATAGCGGGGGGGCTGGGTGATACGCAGTATTTT
abundance: NA; v_gene: TRBV5-6; d_gene: TRBD1; j_gene: TRBJ1-2; CDR3aa: CASSLPGQANYGYTF; CDR3nt: TGTGCCAGCAGCTTACCGGGACAGGCCAACTATGGCTACACCTTC
abundance: NA; v_gene: TRBV7-9; d_gene: TRBD2; j_gene: TRBJ2-1; CDR3aa: CASSLGASGGNEQFF; CDR3nt: TGTGCCAGCAGCTTAGGCGCTAGCGGGGGCAATGAGCAGTTCTTC
abundance: NA; v_gene: TRBV6-1; d_gene: TRBD1; j_gene: TRBJ2-7; CDR3aa: CASSQGIRQGSSYEQYF; CDR3nt: TGTGCCAGCAGTCAAGGGATCAGACAGGGAAGCTCCTACGAGCAGTACTTC